Listed here are 31 T cell receptor delta chains from one sample, sequenced in a study of gamma delta lymphoproliferative disorders and STAT genes (dated by TCRdb to 2016 to 2019). Receptor libraries were prepared by multiplex PCR. TCRdb records Illumina MiSeq as the sequencer. TCRdb processed the public reads again with the CATT caller, after which rows with matching DNA were combined. The sample table records about 3,800 delta-chain clones; 0.9% to 1.1% of these occur just once. The ten largest account for around a fifth of the sample. TCR sequencing was performed on genomic DNA from peripheral blood mononuclear cells isolated from patients and controls. The sequenced sample consisted of blood. These receptors were obtained from a human donor in good health.

Of note for this clone: The TCRdb protein comes from a much larger clone and disagrees with this DNA's translation at residue 5, likely due to a read error; the protein given here is derived from the DNA. The chain links TRDV2 to TRDJ1; 9 nucleotides align to TRDD3. The CDR3 covers 18 residues. The ends lost 1 base at V and 2 bases at J; junction bases unmatched: 13. Germline V CDR1 and CDR2: GEAIGNYY, EKD. CDR3 in amino acids: CACDTITGGPLSTDKLIF. The CDR3 bases are TGTGCCTGTGACACTATCACTGGGGGACCCCTGTCTACCGATAAACTCATCTTT.

In its sample, this clone was seen a few times. TCRdb's protein for this DNA is that of a much larger clone and differs from the translation at residue 6, likely a read error; the protein shown is the DNA translation. The chain combines TRDV2 with TRDJ3; 11 bases line up with TRDD3. This CDR3 has 21 residues. V lost 0 bases to trimming and J lost 0 bases; unmatched junction nucleotides: 9. Germline V gene lookup returns CDR1 GEAIGNYY and CDR2 EKD. The CDR3 DNA is TGTGCCTGTGACACCAGAGGAACTACTGGGGGATACTCCTGGGACACCCGACAGATGTTTTTC. Its translation: CACDTRGTTGGYSWDTRQMFF.

This clone has more than one count but fewer than ten. The chain couples TRDV2 to TRDJ1; 10 nucleotides match TRDD3. Germline V gene lookup returns CDR1 GEAIGNYY and CDR2 EKD. Trimming took 1 base from V and 3 from J; bases not matched to a gene: 10. This CDR3 is 17 amino acids long. This chain's CDR3 is CACDTVRGIRFADKLIF. As DNA, the CDR3 is TGTGCCTGTGACACGGTAAGGGGGATACGCTTCGCCGATAAACTCATCTTT.

Regarding this clone: TCRdb has a much larger clone's protein, which differs at residue 16 from the translation of this DNA, likely because of a read error; what is shown is the protein translated from the DNA. The V and J genes are TRDV1 and TRDJ1; TRDD3 might be the D (5 bases). Germline lookup yields CDR1 TSWWSYY and CDR2 QGS. The CDR3 loop spans 18 amino acids. The CDR3 DNA sequence: TGTGCTCTTGGGGAACGGGAATATGCGGTCCTGGGACCGGATAAACCCATCTTT. It is translated as CALGEREYAVLGPDKPIF.

This clone was picked up a small number of times. TCRdb shows a much larger clone's protein in place of this DNA's translation, and the two differ at residue 5, likely through a read error; the protein shown is translated from the DNA. This chain connects TRDV2 to TRDJ1, with TRDD3 matching 8 bases. V lost 3 bases to trimming and J lost 4 bases; unmatched junction nucleotides: 6. The CDR3 is made up of 14 amino acids. Germline V gene data show CDR1 as GEAIGNYY and CDR2 as EKD. DNA of the CDR3: TGTGCCTGTGACTTCCTGGGGATACTCGATAAACTCATCTTT. Translation: CACDFLGILDKLIF.

This clone was observed a handful of times. This likely came from a read error, as a far larger clone is one base away. This same CDR3 is encoded by further DNA sequences in the sample. CDR3 region: CALGRYLPWGIRYTDKLIF. CDR3 in DNA: TGTGCTCTTGGGAGATATCTTCCGTGGGGGATACGCTACACCGACAAACTCATCTTT. The chain couples TRDV1 to TRDJ1; 11 nucleotides agree with TRDD3. This CDR3 region has 19 residues. Germline lookup yields CDR1 TSWWSYY and CDR2 QGS.

This clone was observed a handful of times. TCRdb attributes to this sequence the protein of a much larger clone, which differs from the DNA translation at residue 5; a read error is likely, and the protein displayed is translated from the DNA. The J gene is TRDJ1, the V gene TRDV2; 8 bases agree with TRDD3. CDR3 length equals 21 residues. V was pared by 3 bases and J by 0 bases, with 23 bases of the junction left unmatched. CDR1 and CDR2 from the germline V gene are GEAIGNYY and EKD. The CDR3 is CACDLRLEGLLGGLYTDKLIF. In DNA form, the CDR3 reads TGTGCCTGTGACCTGCGGCTTGAGGGGCTACTGGGGGGCCTGTACACCGATAAACTCATCTTT.

A note on this clone: A single base is all that separates this from a far larger clone, so a read error is likely. The chain is built from TRDV2 and TRDJ1; D not resolved. The CDR3 has 14 amino acids. Germline loops: CDR1 GEAIGNYY, CDR2 EKD. With 3 bases removed from V and 3 bases from J, the gap between germline ends came to 13 bases. The CDR3 here is CACDPVQDADKLIF. The CDR3 DNA reads TGTGCCTGTGACCCCGTCCAGGATGCCGATAAACTCATCTTT.

This clone was detected a few times. A far larger clone is one nucleotide away, so this likely arose from a read error. V gene TRDV2 combines with J gene TRDJ1; 9 positions agree with TRDD3. The CDR3 is 21 amino acids. Germline V gives CDR1 GEAIGNYY, CDR2 EKD. The CDR3 DNA sequence: TGTGCCCGTGACACCCTGGGTGGGGGATATATCAATCGGCGGTACACCGATAAACTCATCTTT. Protein: CARDTLGGGYINRRYTDKLIF.

In regard to this clone: TCRdb assigns this DNA the protein of a much larger clone, which departs from its translation at residue 6; this likely reflects a read error, and the protein shown comes from translating the DNA. The chain recombines TRDV1 with TRDJ1; D may be TRDD2 (6 bases). Germline assignment: CDR1 TSWWSYY and CDR2 QGS. The CDR3 loop spans 15 amino acids. Trimming cost V 4 bases and J 3 bases, with 15 bases left between them. The CDR3 DNA is TGTGCTCTTGGGGGCTTCCTTTTCAAGCCCGATAAACTCATCTTT. It yields the protein CALGGFLFKPDKLIF.

On this clone: This probably arose from a read error, given a far larger clone one base away. V gene TRDV2 combines with J gene TRDJ1; 7 positions match TRDD3. With V trimmed by 8 bases and J by 0 bases, 26 bases remained unmatched. CDR1 is GEAIGNYY and CDR2 is EKD in the germline V gene. This CDR3 contains 20 residues. This chain's CDR3 is CASYSLGNTRRRYDTDKLIF. CDR3 DNA sequence: TGTGCCTCCTACTCACTGGGGAATACGCGTCGTAGATATGACACCGATAAACTCATCTTT.

Comments on this clone: A single base is all that separates this from a far larger clone, so a read error is likely. In the same sample, other DNA sequences code for this CDR3. The V gene is TRDV2, the J gene TRDJ1; TRDD3 matches at 11 bases. CDR3 size: 17 residues. The germline gives CDR1 GEAIGNYY, CDR2 EKD. CDR3 in amino acids: CACDTVGDTRVSDKLIF. CDR3 DNA: TGTGCTTGTGACACGGTGGGGGATACGAGGGTTTCCGATAAACTCATCTTT.

On this clone: It differs at one base from a far larger clone, so likely a read error. Other DNA sequences from this sample encode an identical CDR3 as well. This sequence joins TRDV2 and TRDJ1; TRDD3 matches 8 bases. This CDR3 spans 16 amino acids. Germline CDR1 GEAIGNYY, CDR2 EKD. V lost 2 bases and J lost 0; bases outside the gene matches: 7. The CDR3 loop reads CACDKLGETYTDKLIF. For the CDR3, the DNA is TGTGCCTGTGACAAGCTGGGGGAAACGTACACCGATAAACTCATCTTT.

A word on this clone: A far larger clone differs by one base, so this is likely a read error. Other DNA sequences within the sample encode an identical CDR3. The rearrangement joins TRAV38-2/DV8 to TRDJ1, with D maybe TRDD2 (7 bases). Trimming stripped 7 bases from V and 0 bases from J, with 28 bases between. This CDR3 has 19 amino acids. CDR1 is TSESDYY and CDR2 is QEAYKQQN in the germline V gene. Here the CDR3 reads CAYFSYAVGGFGYTDKLIF. The CDR3 DNA sequence: TGTGCTTATTTTTCCTACGCAGTTGGGGGGTTTGGGTACACCGATAAACTCATCTTT.

About this clone itself: A read error is the likely source, as a far larger clone sits one nucleotide away. Distinct nucleotide sequences in the sample also encode this CDR3. The V gene is TRDV1, the J gene TRDJ1, with 11 bases lining up with TRDD3. The CDR3 sequence is 19 residues long. J was trimmed by 5 bases and V by 0 bases; bases with no gene match: 14. The V gene's germline CDR1 is TSWWSYY and CDR2 QGS. Written as DNA, the CDR3 is TGTGCTCTTGGGGAACTGTCCTACCCTGGGGGATACTTTGGTGATAAACTCATCTTT. Its translation: CALGELSYPGGYFGDKLIF.

Remarks on this clone: A far larger clone is just one base off, so this is likely a read error. In the same sample, other DNA sequences code for this CDR3. The chain couples TRDV1 to TRDJ1, with 9 bases lining up with TRDD3. The CDR3 runs 19 residues. The V segment lost 1 base and the J segment 7 bases; nucleotides outside the gene matches: 19. CDR1 is TSWWSYY, CDR2 QGS, per germline. The DNA for the CDR3 is TGTGCTCTTGGGGAACCCACCTACGCGGGGGGATACAGGTTAGGTAAACTCATCTTT. It is translated as CALGEPTYAGGYRLGKLIF.

This clone was found a few times. This likely reflects a read error, since a far larger clone is one base away. This sample also contains other DNA sequences that code for the same CDR3. CDR3 protein: CACDNLILGDIADKLIF. CDR3 bases: TGTGCCTGTGATAACCTCATACTGGGGGATATCGCCGATAAACTCATCTTT. The V and J genes are TRDV2 and TRDJ1, with TRDD3 matching over 11 bases. The CDR3 length is 17 residues. The V segment lost 4 bases and the J segment 3 bases; nucleotides outside the gene matches: 12. Germline CDR1 GEAIGNYY, CDR2 EKD.

This clone was found a few times. A far larger clone is just one base off, so this is likely a read error. The chain joins TRDV1 to TRDJ2; the D gene is possibly TRDD2 (7 bases). There are 26 residues in the CDR3. Trimming took 2 bases from V and 0 from J, leaving 40 bases between them. Germline V gene sequence: CDR1 TSWWSYY, CDR2 QGS. CDR3 region: CALGEISLSYFRGWGRSTPLTAQLFF. The CDR3 bases are TGTGCTCTTGGGGAAATCAGTCTTTCCTACTTTCGGGGTTGGGGGCGATCTACACCTTTGACAGCACAACTCTTCTTT.

This clone came up a few times. TCRdb records a much larger clone's protein for this DNA, with a difference at residue 11 that likely arises from a read error; the protein given is the translation of the DNA. The chain is built from TRDV2 and TRDJ1; 8 bases fit TRDD3. V gave up 3 bases and J gave up 1 base; unmatched junction bases: 12. The CDR3 has 17 residues. In germline, CDR1 is GEAIGNYY, CDR2 EKD. DNA of the CDR3: TGTGCCTGTGACGAGGTACTGGGGGGACCTAGCACCGATAAACTCATCTTT. Protein: CACDEVLGGPSTDKLIF.

This clone has only a few counts. This likely stems from a read error, as it lies one base from a far larger clone. The same CDR3 arises from other DNA sequences in this sample as well. The chain carries TRDV2 and TRDJ1; D might be TRDD3 (5 bases). Germline lookup yields CDR1 GEAIGNYY and CDR2 EKD. The CDR3 runs to 17 residues. Trimming stripped 1 base from V and 0 bases from J, with 17 bases between. The CDR3 reads CACDTVSPVGYTDKLIF. The CDR3 DNA reads TGTGCCTGTGACACTGTTTCACCCGTGGGGTACACCGATAAACTCATCTTT.

This clone has at least ten counts. A read error is the likely source, as a far larger clone sits one nucleotide away. Other DNA sequences in the sample encode the same CDR3. The chain employs TRDV1 and TRDJ1, with 7 positions matching TRDD3. CDR1 and CDR2 (germline): TSWWSYY, QGS. The CDR3 has 19 amino acids. CDR3 in amino acids: CALGELPVLGMSGIDKLIF. In DNA form, the CDR3 reads TGTGCTCTTGGGGAGCTCCCGGTACTGGGGATGTCGGGTATCGATAAACTCATCTTC.

Of note for this clone: TCRdb's entry gives the protein of a much larger clone, which mismatches this DNA's translation at residue 15, likely from a read error; the protein reported here is translated from the DNA. This chain connects TRDV1 to TRDJ1; TRDD3 aligns across 10 bases. With V trimmed by 1 base and J by 5 bases, 25 bases remained unmatched. This CDR3 region has 22 residues. Germline V CDR1 and CDR2: TSWWSYY, QGS. The CDR3 sequence is CALGEPPPFPFTGGCGRDKLIF. The CDR3 DNA follows: TGTGCTCTTGGGGAACCCCCCCCCTTCCCGTTTACTGGGGGATGCGGCAGAGATAAACTCATCTTT.

This clone occurred a few times. TCRdb's listed protein matches a much larger clone and diverges from this DNA's translation at residue 4, likely through a read error; the protein shown comes from the DNA. The chain links TRDV1 to TRDJ1; TRDD3 matches at 13 bases. CDR1 TSWWSYY and CDR2 QGS come from the germline V gene. There are 22 residues in the CDR3. CDR3 sequence (DNA): TGTGCTCTTGAGGAACCCCCCCCCTTCCCGTTTACTGGGGGATACGGCAGAGATAAACTCATCTTT. Its translation: CALEEPPPFPFTGGYGRDKLIF.

This clone was seen a few times. Possible read error: a much larger clone is one base away. Additional DNA sequences in this sample encode the identical CDR3. This chain uses TRDV1 with TRDJ1; 10 bases align to TRDD3. Germline CDR1 reads TSWWSYY; CDR2 reads QGS. This CDR3 region has 21 residues. The J segment lost 8 bases and the V segment lost 6 bases, leaving 30 bases of the junction unmatched. CDR3 DNA sequence: TGTGCTCTTGGCCCTACGCTTCCCCCTACTGTTCGCTGGGGGATATTGGGGAAACTCATCTTT. It encodes CALGPTLPPTVRWGILGKLIF.

This clone was detected a few times. For this DNA, TCRdb reports the protein of a much larger clone, which diverges at residue 12, most likely from a read error; the protein presented here is translated directly from the DNA. The rearrangement uses TRDV2 and TRDJ1, with 10 bases identical to TRDD3. V dropped 0 bases and J dropped 10; count of bases not matched to a gene: 10. The CDR3 has 15 amino acids. CDR1 is GEAIGNYY, CDR2 EKD, per germline. CDR3 loop: CACDTVGGYAGALIF. CDR3 nucleotides: TGTGCCTGTGACACCGTCGGGGGATACGCGGGGGCACTCATCTTT.

The table lists this clone with a few counts. Translating this DNA gives a protein that differs at residue 11 from the TCRdb one, which belongs to a much larger clone; a read error is likely, and the protein shown is this translation. The chain couples TRDV1 to TRDJ1; the D gene is possibly TRDD2 (6 bases). Germline assignment: CDR1 TSWWSYY and CDR2 QGS. CDR3 length: 19 residues. V lost 0 bases and J 4 bases, leaving 24 bases between the germline ends. The CDR3 reads CALGELSYPGRYFGDKLIF. The CDR3 DNA reads as TGTGCTCTTGGGGAACTGTCCTACCCTGGGAGATACTTTGGCGATAAACTCATCTTT.

The table lists this clone with a few counts. TCRdb has a much larger clone's protein, which differs at residue 7 from the translation of this DNA, likely because of a read error; what is shown is the protein translated from the DNA. CDR3 protein: CACDSLEILDKLIF. The DNA of the CDR3 is TGTGCCTGTGACTCCCTGGAGATACTCGATAAACTCATCTTT. The V call is TRDV2, the J call TRDJ1; TRDD3 is a possible D gene (5 bases). The CDR3 spans 14 residues. Per germline, CDR1 GEAIGNYY and CDR2 EKD. V was pared by 3 bases and J by 4 bases, with 14 bases between.

This clone turned up a few times. This likely stems from a read error, as it lies one base from a far larger clone. The chain joins TRDV2 to TRDJ1; TRDD3 agrees at 10 bases. CDR3 size: 24 residues. The V and J ends lost 2 bases and 0 bases, in that order; junction bases with no gene match: 29. Germline V gene data show CDR1 as GEAIGNYY and CDR2 as EKD. The CDR3 sequence is CACDSAISPTFRWGDTMYTDKLIF. CDR3 nucleotides: TGTGCCTGTGACAGCGCCATTTCCCCTACGTTTAGATGGGGGGATACGATGTACACCGATAAACTCATCTTT.

Turning to this clone: The likely explanation is a read error, given a far larger clone one base away. This CDR3 is also generated by other DNA sequences in the sample. V gene TRDV1 combines with J gene TRDJ1; 7 bases map to TRDD3. Looked up from germline, CDR1 is TSWWSYY and CDR2 is QGS. This CDR3 contains 15 residues. CDR3 sequence: CALGGPGYFTDKLIF. CDR3 nucleotide sequence: TGTGCTCTTGGGGGACCGGGATACTTCACCGATAAACTTATCTTT.

For this clone: The translation of this DNA and the TCRdb protein of a much larger clone differ at residue 8, probably owing to a read error; the protein shown here is translated from the DNA. The sample has other DNA sequences that encode this CDR3 too. The genes are TRDV2 and TRDJ1; possible D gene TRDD3, 6 bases. This CDR3 is 15 amino acids long. The germline gives CDR1 GEAIGNYY, CDR2 EKD. V lost 0 bases and J 0 bases, leaving 10 bases between the germline ends. The CDR3 region has the DNA TGTGCCTGTGACACCGTCGGGGGGAACACCGATAAACTCATCTTT. Translation gives CACDTVGGNTDKLIF.

This clone has more than one count but fewer than ten. The protein given by TCRdb reflects a much larger clone and differs at residue 5 from this DNA's translation, likely from a read error; the protein shown is the DNA's translation. The chain recombines TRDV2 with TRDJ1, with 10 bases lining up with TRDD3. The germline CDR1 and CDR2 sequences are GEAIGNYY and EKD. The CDR3 loop spans 19 amino acids. The ends lost 6 bases at V and 0 bases at J; junction bases unmatched: 18. CDR3 DNA sequence: TGTGCCTGTTCGTCCCTTCCCATACTGGGGGATTCGTACACCGATAAACTCATCTTT. It yields the protein CACSSLPILGDSYTDKLIF.